Below are 10 T cell receptor beta chains sequenced from a single sample in a study of cytomegalovirus exposure and HLA in healthy donors (dated by TCRdb to about 2017). The protocol used for the library was the immunoSEQ multiplex PCR assay. The multiplex PCR relied on a mix of 60 forward primers for TCR Vbeta segments and 13 reverse primers for TCR Jbeta segments. The table comes from immuneACCESS by way of TCRdb, which keeps in-frame sequences with V and J called. Part of the clones is missing from these tables; in studies checked, under half for an unresolved V gene and the rest for unknown reasons. The sample includes fewer than 150,000 clones, with around 80% observed a single time. The ten largest clones capture 4% to 5.5% of the sample. The sample comprised PBMCs. Source of these receptors: a young man in good health.

This chain connects TRBV2 to TRBJ2-7; D ambiguous. The CDR3 sequence is 13 residues long. Germline CDR1 is SNHLY and CDR2 is FYNNEI. Trimming shortened V by 4 bases and J by 7 bases, and 14 bases separated the two germline ends. Written as DNA, the CDR3 is TGTGCCAGCAGTGGCCTGAGTCTACGAGAGCAGTACTTC. Protein product: CASSGLSLREQYF.

This clone was found once. The chain combines TRBV7-9 with TRBJ2-2; 12 nucleotides match TRBD2. The germline V gene encodes CDR1 SEHNR and CDR2 FQNEAQ (reference sequence). J lost 6 bases, V lost 5 bases, and 7 bases had no gene match. CDR3 length: 16 residues. CDR3 nucleotide sequence: TGTGCCAGCAGCCCCCGGACTAGCGGGACGGCCGGGGAGCTGTTTTTT. Translating it yields CASSPRTSGTAGELFF.

V is TRBV7-2 and J is TRBJ2-7; 7 positions agree with TRBD2. The ends lost 1 base at V and 2 bases at J; junction bases unmatched: 11. Germline V gene data show CDR1 as SGHTA and CDR2 as FQGNSA. This CDR3 has 17 residues. The CDR3 spells CASSLGNGEGRAYEQYF. CDR3 DNA: TGTGCCAGCAGCTTAGGGAATGGGGAGGGTCGGGCCTACGAGCAGTACTTC.

The chain uses TRBV5-1 and TRBJ2-5; TRBD1 matches at 8 bases. This CDR3 region has 16 residues. Germline CDR1 is SGHRS and CDR2 is YFSETQ. V was clipped by 4 bases and J by 4 bases; unmatched bases: 12. CDR3 DNA: TGCGCCAGCAGCGTAGGACAGGGAGTAAGCGGAGAGACCCAGTACTTC. Its translation is CASSVGQGVSGETQYF.

This chain links TRBV5-1 with TRBJ2-1; D not resolved. Trimming shortened V by 3 bases and J by 8 bases, and 9 bases separated the two germline ends. The CDR3 runs to 12 residues. Germline CDR1 SGHRS, CDR2 YFSETQ. CDR3 region: CASSYSFDEQFF. CDR3 coding DNA: TGCGCCAGCAGCTATAGCTTCGATGAGCAGTTCTTC.

The chain combines TRBV7-9 with TRBJ2-7; a possible D gene is TRBD1 (6 bases). CDR1 is SEHNR and CDR2 is FQNEAQ in the germline V gene (reference sequence). CDR3 length equals 16 residues. Between the trimmed V and J ends, which lost 1 base and 1 base, there was a span of 14 bases. CDR3 in DNA: TGTGCCAGCAGCTTAGTGGCAGGGGAGTTGTCCTACGAGCAGTACTTC. It is translated as CASSLVAGELSYEQYF.

This clone has a single count. The rearrangement uses TRBV13 and TRBJ2-7; 7 bases map to TRBD1. V was pared by 5 bases and J by 6 bases, with 10 bases of the junction left unmatched. Per germline, CDR1 PRHDT and CDR2 FYEKMQ (reference sequence). The CDR3 has 14 amino acids. The CDR3 loop reads CASSQRDSLSEQYF. CDR3 sequence (DNA): TGTGCCAGCAGCCAACGGGACAGCCTCTCCGAGCAGTACTTC.

V and J are TRBV5-6 and TRBJ2-5; tentatively, D is TRBD2 (6 bases). The germline gives CDR1 SGHDT, CDR2 YYEEEE. This CDR3 contains 15 residues. V was cut by 3 bases and J by 7 bases, with 19 bases left in between. As DNA, the CDR3 is TGTGCCAGCAGCTCTGGGGTGGGAGGCCCAGGGACCCAGTACTTC. Amino acids: CASSSGVGGPGTQYF.

The chain joins TRBV30 to TRBJ1-2; 7 nucleotides match TRBD1. This CDR3 has 13 amino acids. Germline V gene lookup returns CDR1 GTSNPN and CDR2 SVGIG (reference sequence). Trimming cost V 2 bases and J 6 bases; bases outside gene matches: 6. The CDR3 DNA follows: TGTGCCTGGAGTCTCACAGGGACAGATGGCTACACCTTC. Translating it yields CAWSLTGTDGYTF.

This rearrangement joins TRBV7-9 to TRBJ2-4, with 9 bases that match TRBD1. The J segment lost 1 base and the V segment lost 5 bases, leaving 9 bases of the junction unmatched. The CDR3 consists of 17 residues. Germline V gene lookup returns CDR1 SEHNR and CDR2 FQNEAQ (reference sequence). CDR3 protein: CASSANRGPGAKNIQYF. The CDR3 DNA follows: TGTGCCAGCAGCGCGAACAGGGGGCCGGGGGCCAAAAACATTCAGTACTTC.